These T cell receptor beta chains were read from a single sample in a study of control samples from healthy donors and cancer patients. Sequencing used immunoSEQ multiplex PCR; TCRdb keeps in-frame clones, though not all of them. The sample shows about 130,000 clones, 70% to 90% of them seen only once. The source material was blood. The receptor source for this set is a man aged 45-65 years in good health. The CDR3 runs from the conserved cysteine through the conserved F or W. The D gene is left open where the match is weak. Only some rows state a clone size, as once, few, many or a class for expanded clones.

>TRBV5-4|-|TRBJ2-5|TRBD2
TGTGCCAGCAGCCGGATGGGGGCGGGGGGCCCGGAAGAGACCCAGTACTTC
CASSRMGAGGPEETQYF
>TRBV28|-|TRBJ2-7|-
TGTGCCAGCAGTTTGCCCCTGGGGCGGGGGCCCAGCTACGAGCAGTACTTC
CASSLPLGRGPSYEQYF
>TRBV7-8|once|TRBJ1-6|-
TGTGCCAGCAGCTTAGTTTTAGGTTGGGCTTCACCCCTCCACTTT
CASSLVLGWASPLHF
>TRBV12-3/TRBV12-4|-|TRBJ1-2|-
TGTGCCAGCAGTTTAGCATGGGATGGCTACACCTTC
CASSLAWDGYTF
>TRBV11-2|-|TRBJ2-1|-
TGTGCCAGCAGCTTAGAGGGGGCCTGGAATGAGCAGTTCTTC
CASSLEGAWNEQFF
>TRBV10-3|-|TRBJ1-1|TRBD1
TGTGCCATCACCGCGGACAGGGTGTACACTGAAGCTTTCTTT
CAITADRVYTEAFF
>TRBV7-7|-|TRBJ1-4|-
TGTGCTAGCAGCCCCTCTGTAGGCGATAATGAAAAACTGTTTTTT
CASSPSVGDNEKLFF
>TRBV2|once|TRBJ1-3|-
TGTGCCAGCCGGACGCAGGGAGTCCCTGGAAACACCATATATTTT
CASRTQGVPGNTIYF
>TRBV5-1|-|TRBJ1-5|-
TGCGCCAGCAGACGTGGGCTCCTATCTAATCAGCCCCAGCATTTT
CASRRGLLSNQPQHF
>TRBV2|-|TRBJ1-6|-
TGTGCCAGCAGTGAGGGGACTGGAAATTCACCCCTCCACTTT
CASSEGTGNSPLHF
>TRBV19|-|TRBJ2-5|-
TGTGCCATCCCTCCAAAGCGGACCTCCGAGACCCAGTACTTC
CAIPPKRTSETQYF
>TRBV30|-|TRBJ2-3|-
TGTGCCTGGAGTATTACAGATACGCAGTATTTT
CAWSITDTQYF
>TRBV14|-|TRBJ2-3|TRBD1
TGTGCCAGCAGCCTTGACAGGGCATACCCGGGCACAGATACGCAGTATTTT
CASSLDRAYPGTDTQYF
>TRBV10-2|-|TRBJ2-2|TRBD1
TGCGCCAGCAGCGCGGGACAGGTTAACACCGGGGAGCTGTTTTTT
CASSAGQVNTGELFF
>TRBV7-2|few|TRBJ2-7|TRBD1
TGTGCCAGCAGTCGTGACGGGACAGGGCTCTACGAGCAGTACTTC
CASSRDGTGLYEQYF
>TRBV28|-|TRBJ2-7|-
TGTGCCAGCAGTGGGGTTCTGAGCGAGCAGTACTTC
CASSGVLSEQYF
>TRBV7-3|-|TRBJ2-3|-
TGTGCCAGCAGCTTAGAGAAGCTTAACAGGGATGATTGGTCCACAGATACGCAGTATTTT
CASSLEKLNRDDWSTDTQYF
>TRBV4-2|-|TRBJ2-7|TRBD2
TGTGCCAGCAGCCCGCGGGACGGGGGGGCCGTCTACGAGCAGTACTTC
CASSPRDGGAVYEQYF
>TRBV29-1|-|TRBJ1-2|TRBD1
TGCAGCCCCCCTCTTCGGGGACAGGGAGAATCTGGCAACTATGGCTACACCTTC
CSPPLRGQGESGNYGYTF
>TRBV28|-|TRBJ1-1|-
TGTGCCAGCAGGCTGGACACTGAAGCTTTCTTT
CASRLDTEAFF
>TRBV12-3/TRBV12-4|few|TRBJ2-2|-
TGTGCCAGCAGTTTCCGCAGCGGGGAGCTGTTTTTT
CASSFRSGELFF
>TRBV6-5|few|TRBJ1-1|-
TGTGCCAGCAGTTACAGGGGATCCAGGAACACTGAAGCTTTCTTT
CASSYRGSRNTEAFF
>TRBV4-1|-|TRBJ1-4|-
TGCGCCAGCAGCCAAGATTGGGGGGCGGGCTATGAAAAACTGTTTTTT
CASSQDWGAGYEKLFF
>TRBV5-4|-|TRBJ1-1|TRBD1
TGTGCCAGCAGCGCGTCGGGACAGGGTTTGGCTTTCTTT
CASSASGQGLAFF
>TRBV4-2|-|TRBJ2-1|TRBD2
TGTGCCAGCAGGCAAAGACTAGCGGGGGAGCATGAGCAGTTCTTC
CASRQRLAGEHEQFF
>TRBV24-1|-|TRBJ2-1|TRBD2
TGTGCCACCAGTGCCCGTAGCGGGGGGGCCAATGAGCAGTTCTTC
CATSARSGGANEQFF
>TRBV6-1|-|TRBJ2-7|-
TGTGCCAGCAGTGAATGGGTCGAGGACGCGACCTACGAGCAGTACTTC
CASSEWVEDATYEQYF
>TRBV24-1|-|TRBJ2-1|-
TGTGCCACCAGGGACTCGGCCCCCGATGAGCAGTTCTTC
CATRDSAPDEQFF
>TRBV4-1|-|TRBJ2-3|TRBD2
TGCGCCAGCAGCCAAAGAGCGGGGGCAGATACGCAGTATTTT
CASSQRAGADTQYF
>TRBV5-1|once|TRBJ1-6|TRBD1
TGCGCCAGCAGCCGGGATGGAGGGGGCCAAGTCCACTTT
CASSRDGGGQVHF
>TRBV9|-|TRBJ1-6|TRBD1
TGTGCCAGCAGCTCCCGACAGGGGATTGCCCTCCACTTT
CASSSRQGIALHF
>TRBV10-2|-|TRBJ2-5|-
TGCGCCAGCGGGACTCCCCGAGAGACCCAGTACTTC
CASGTPRETQYF
>TRBV5-1|-|TRBJ2-7|-
TGCGCCAGCAGCCCGCGACAGTTCTCCTACGAGCAGTACTTC
CASSPRQFSYEQYF
>TRBV5-1|-|TRBJ2-7|TRBD1
TGCGCCAGCAGCTTGGCAATGTCTTGGGGACAGGGATTCTCCCTCCAAAATTACGAGCAGTACTTC
CASSLAMSWGQGFSLQNYEQYF
>TRBV5-1|-|TRBJ2-5|-
TGCGCCAGCAGCTTGGGGTCCAGAGAGACCCAGTACTTC
CASSLGSRETQYF
>TRBV11-2|-|TRBJ1-2|-
TGTGCCAGCAGCCCCCTGGGCAGGGACCGTGGCTACACCTTC
CASSPLGRDRGYTF
>TRBV9|-|TRBJ2-3|-
TGTGCCAGCAGCGATATACGATATACGCAGTATTTT
CASSDIRYTQYF
>TRBV20-1|-|TRBJ1-2|-
TGCAGTGCTAGTACGGGGAACTATGGCTACACCTTC
CSASTGNYGYTF
>TRBV19|-|TRBJ2-3|TRBD2
TGTGCCAGTAGTATCTCCCCCACGGGGGGAGCGGGAGATACGCAGTATTTT
CASSISPTGGAGDTQYF
>TRBV10-3|-|TRBJ1-6|-
TGTGCCATCAGTGAGTCTGTCGGGGGCCGATATAATTCACCCCTCCACTTT
CAISESVGGRYNSPLHF
>TRBV27|-|TRBJ2-1|-
TGTGCCAGCAGTGATGCGGCGAGGGGTCCCTACAATGAGCAGTTCTTC
CASSDAARGPYNEQFF
>TRBV11-3|-|TRBJ2-5|-
TGTGCCAGCAGCTTCGCAGGGACCCAAGAGACCCAGTACTTC
CASSFAGTQETQYF
>TRBV3-1/TRBV3-2|-|TRBJ2-1|TRBD2
TGTGCCAGCAGCCAAGATAGGGCGGGGGGTAATGAGCAGTTCTTC
CASSQDRAGGNEQFF
>TRBV19|once|TRBJ2-1|TRBD2
TGTGCCAGTAATGCGGGACTAGCGGAGTACAATGAGCAGTTCTTC
CASNAGLAEYNEQFF
>TRBV2|few|TRBJ2-1|TRBD2
TGTGCCAGCAGTGAGTCAGCGGGGGGGCTCCACAATGAGCAGTTCTTC
CASSESAGGLHNEQFF
>TRBV5-1|few|TRBJ1-2|TRBD1
TGCGCCAGCAGTGGACAGGGAGACTATGGCTACACCTTC
CASSGQGDYGYTF
>TRBV19|-|TRBJ1-1|TRBD1
TGTGCCACCTCAACAACGGGTTGGCGAGGGGGCTTCGGAGCTTTCTTT
CATSTTGWRGGFGAFF
>TRBV7-9|-|TRBJ1-2|-
TGTGCCAGCAGCTCCTTTCCACCGACAGCACACTATGGCTACACCTTC
CASSSFPPTAHYGYTF
>TRBV19|-|TRBJ2-5|TRBD1
TGTGCCAGTAGTGGCCCCCGGGACAGGGGGGAGACCCAGTACTTC
CASSGPRDRGETQYF
>TRBV9|few|TRBJ1-1|TRBD1
TGTGCCAGCAGCCCGGGGACAGGGGGCTTGAACACTGAAGCTTTCTTT
CASSPGTGGLNTEAFF